Presented here are 2 T cell receptor beta chains from one specimen sequenced in a study of blood T cell repertoires in COVID-19. Clones were sequenced by immunoSEQ multiplex PCR, and TCRdb holds only the in-frame ones, with some missing. Among around 260,000 clones listed, over 75% were seen once. Material: peripheral blood. These receptors all come from a woman in her seventies with COVID-19, enrolled during active disease.

This clone has only a few counts. The chain is built from TRBV29-1 and TRBJ1-1; D is unresolved. V was shortened by 5 bases and J by 8 bases, with 18 bases between the two germline ends. Germline V gene sequence: CDR1 SQVTM, CDR2 ANQGSEA. CDR3 length: 13 residues. In DNA, the CDR3 is TGCAGCGTTTTGGTGGAGTTCCCTTACGAAGCTTTCTTT. It encodes CSVLVEFPYEAFF. Complete variable domain (other parts from reference TRBV29-1 and TRBJ1-1): SAVISQKPSRDICQRGTSLTIQCQVDSQVTMMFWYRQQPGQSLTLIATANQGSEATYESGFVIDKFPISRPNLTFSTLTVSNMSPEDSSIYLCSVLVEFPYEAFFGQGTRLTVV.

The chain uses TRBV19 and TRBJ2-3, with TRBD2 identical over 11 bases. The ends lost 4 bases at V and 5 bases at J; junction bases unmatched: 11. This CDR3 comprises 17 residues. CDR1 is LNHDA, CDR2 SQIVND, per germline (reference sequence). CDR3 in amino acids: CASSTSLLAGAGDTQYF. The CDR3 region has the DNA TGTGCCAGTAGTACCTCCTTACTAGCGGGAGCCGGAGATACGCAGTATTTT.